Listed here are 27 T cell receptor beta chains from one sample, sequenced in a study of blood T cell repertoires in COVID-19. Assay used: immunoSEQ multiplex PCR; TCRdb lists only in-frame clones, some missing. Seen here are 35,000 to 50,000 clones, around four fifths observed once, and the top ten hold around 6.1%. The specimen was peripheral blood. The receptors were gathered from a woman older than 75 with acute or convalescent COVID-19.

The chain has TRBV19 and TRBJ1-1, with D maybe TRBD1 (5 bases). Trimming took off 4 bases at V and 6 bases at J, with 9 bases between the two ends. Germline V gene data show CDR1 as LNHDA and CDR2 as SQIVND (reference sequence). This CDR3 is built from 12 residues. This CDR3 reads CASSSRAPEAFF. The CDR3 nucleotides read TGTGCCAGTAGTAGCAGGGCCCCTGAAGCTTTCTTT.

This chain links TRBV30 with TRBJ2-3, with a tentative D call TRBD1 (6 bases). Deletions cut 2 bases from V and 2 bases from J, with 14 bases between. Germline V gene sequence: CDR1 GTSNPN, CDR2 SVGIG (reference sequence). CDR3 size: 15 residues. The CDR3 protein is CAWSSSGANTDTQYF. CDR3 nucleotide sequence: TGTGCCTGGAGTTCCTCAGGGGCCAACACAGATACGCAGTATTTT.

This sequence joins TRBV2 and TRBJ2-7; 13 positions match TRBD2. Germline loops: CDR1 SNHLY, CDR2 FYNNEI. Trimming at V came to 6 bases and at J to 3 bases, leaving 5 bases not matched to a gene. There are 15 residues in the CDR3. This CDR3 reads CASSPTSGGGYEQYF. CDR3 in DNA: TGTGCCAGCAGCCCTACTAGCGGGGGGGGCTACGAGCAGTACTTC.

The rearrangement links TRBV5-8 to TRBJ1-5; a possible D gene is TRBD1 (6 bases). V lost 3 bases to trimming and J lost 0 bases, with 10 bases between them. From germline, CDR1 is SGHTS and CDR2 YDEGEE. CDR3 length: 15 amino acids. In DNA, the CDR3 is TGTGCCAGCAGCTCAGGGGATTATAGCAATCAGCCCCAGCATTTT. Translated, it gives CASSSGDYSNQPQHF.

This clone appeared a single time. The CDR3 sequence: CASSVTQGAGNTIYF. As DNA, the CDR3 is TGTGCCAGCAGCGTTACGCAGGGCGCTGGAAACACCATATATTTT. This chain connects TRBV9 to TRBJ1-3; tentatively, D is TRBD1 (5 bases). Trimming removed 2 bases at V and 2 bases at J, with 11 bases between. The CDR3 totals 15 residues. The germline V gene has CDR1 SGDLS and CDR2 YYNGEE.

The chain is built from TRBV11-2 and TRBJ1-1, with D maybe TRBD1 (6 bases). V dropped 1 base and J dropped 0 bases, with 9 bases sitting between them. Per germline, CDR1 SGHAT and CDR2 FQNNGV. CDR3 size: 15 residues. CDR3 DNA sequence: TGTGCCAGCAGCTTAGTCCCAGGGGTGAACACTGAAGCTTTCTTT. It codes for CASSLVPGVNTEAFF.

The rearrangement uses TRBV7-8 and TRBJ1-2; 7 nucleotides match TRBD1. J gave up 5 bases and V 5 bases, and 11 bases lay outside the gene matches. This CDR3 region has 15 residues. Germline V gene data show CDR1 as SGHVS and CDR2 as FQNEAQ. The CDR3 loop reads CASSPETGKVYGYTF. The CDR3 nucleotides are TGTGCCAGCAGCCCAGAGACAGGGAAGGTGTATGGCTACACCTTC.

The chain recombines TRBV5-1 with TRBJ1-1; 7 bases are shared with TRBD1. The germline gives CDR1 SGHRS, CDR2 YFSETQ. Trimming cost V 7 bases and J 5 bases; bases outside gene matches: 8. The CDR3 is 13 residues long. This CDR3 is CASQTGLGTEAFF. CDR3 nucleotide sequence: TGCGCCAGCCAGACAGGGCTGGGGACTGAAGCTTTCTTT.

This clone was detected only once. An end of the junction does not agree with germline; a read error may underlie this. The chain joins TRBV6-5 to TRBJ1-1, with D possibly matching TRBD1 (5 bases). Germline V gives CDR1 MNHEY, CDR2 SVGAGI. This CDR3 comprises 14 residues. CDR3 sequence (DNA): TGTACCAGCAGCCGGGGGGACTTGGCCACTGAAGCTTTCTTT. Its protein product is CTSSRGDLATEAFF.

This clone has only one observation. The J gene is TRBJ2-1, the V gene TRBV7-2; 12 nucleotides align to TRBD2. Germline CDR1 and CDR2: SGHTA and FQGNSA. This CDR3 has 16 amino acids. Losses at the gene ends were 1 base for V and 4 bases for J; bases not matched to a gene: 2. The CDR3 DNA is TGTGCCAGCAGCTTAGTCCTAGCGGGGGGGTACAATGAGCAGTTCTTC. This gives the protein CASSLVLAGGYNEQFF.

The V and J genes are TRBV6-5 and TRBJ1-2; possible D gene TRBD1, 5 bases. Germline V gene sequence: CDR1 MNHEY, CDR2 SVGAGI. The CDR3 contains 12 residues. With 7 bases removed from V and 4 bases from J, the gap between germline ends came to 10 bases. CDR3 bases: TGTGCCAGCAAGGAGGGGACCTATGGCTACACCTTC. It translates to CASKEGTYGYTF.

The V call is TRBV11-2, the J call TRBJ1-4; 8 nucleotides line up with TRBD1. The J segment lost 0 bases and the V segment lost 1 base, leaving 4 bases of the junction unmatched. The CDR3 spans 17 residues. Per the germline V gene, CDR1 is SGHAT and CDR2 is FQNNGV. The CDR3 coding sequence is TGTGCCAGCAGCTTAGTCGGACAGGGTGCAACTAATGAAAAACTGTTTTTT. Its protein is CASSLVGQGATNEKLFF.

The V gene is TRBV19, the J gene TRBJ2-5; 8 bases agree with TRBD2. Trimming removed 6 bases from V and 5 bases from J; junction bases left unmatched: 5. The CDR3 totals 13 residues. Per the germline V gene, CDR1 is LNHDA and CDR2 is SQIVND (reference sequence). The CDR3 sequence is CASRGGGRETQYF. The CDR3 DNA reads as TGTGCCAGTAGGGGCGGGGGGCGCGAGACCCAGTACTTC.

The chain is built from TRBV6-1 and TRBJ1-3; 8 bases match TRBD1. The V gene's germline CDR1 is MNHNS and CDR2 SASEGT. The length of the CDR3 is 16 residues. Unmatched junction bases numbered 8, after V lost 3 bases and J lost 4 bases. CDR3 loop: CASSDSGQEEGNTIYF. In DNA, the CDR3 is TGTGCCAGCAGTGATTCGGGACAGGAGGAGGGAAACACCATATATTTT.

The CDR3 DNA follows: TGTGCCAGCAGCGCGGGACAGAATTCACCCCTCCACTTT. The encoded protein is CASSAGQNSPLHF. V gene TRBV7-3 combines with J gene TRBJ1-6, with TRBD1 identical over 7 bases. V lost 5 bases to trimming and J lost 7 bases; unmatched junction nucleotides: 2. The CDR3 consists of 13 residues. From germline, CDR1 is SGHTA and CDR2 FQGTGA. The full variable domain, rest sourced from reference TRBV7-3 and TRBJ1-6, is GAGVSQTPSNKVTEKGKYVELRCDPISGHTALYWYRQSLGQGPEFLIYFQGTGAADDSGLPNDRFFAVRPEGSVSTLKIQRTERGDSAVYLCASSAGQNSPLHFGNGTRLTVT.

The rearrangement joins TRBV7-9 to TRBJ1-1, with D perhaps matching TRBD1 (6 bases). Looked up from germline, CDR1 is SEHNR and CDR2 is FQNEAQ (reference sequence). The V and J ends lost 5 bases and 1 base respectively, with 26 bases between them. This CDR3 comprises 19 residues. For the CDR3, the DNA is TGTGCCAGCAGCGTTTATTTGGGGGGGCCCGGGACACAGAACACTGAAGCTTTCTTT. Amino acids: CASSVYLGGPGTQNTEAFF.

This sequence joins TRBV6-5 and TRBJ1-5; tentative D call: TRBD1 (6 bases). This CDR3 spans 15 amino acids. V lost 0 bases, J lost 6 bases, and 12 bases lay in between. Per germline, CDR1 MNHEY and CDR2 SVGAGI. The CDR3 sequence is CASSYSWQGSQPQHF. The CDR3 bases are TGTGCCAGCAGTTACTCGTGGCAGGGGAGTCAGCCCCAGCATTTT.

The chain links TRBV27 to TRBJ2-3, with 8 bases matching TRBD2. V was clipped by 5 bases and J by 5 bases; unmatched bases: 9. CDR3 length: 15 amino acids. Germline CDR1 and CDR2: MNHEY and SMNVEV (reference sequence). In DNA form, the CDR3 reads TGTGCCAGCAGTCCAGGAGCGGGGGCCCAAGATACGCAGTATTTT. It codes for CASSPGAGAQDTQYF.

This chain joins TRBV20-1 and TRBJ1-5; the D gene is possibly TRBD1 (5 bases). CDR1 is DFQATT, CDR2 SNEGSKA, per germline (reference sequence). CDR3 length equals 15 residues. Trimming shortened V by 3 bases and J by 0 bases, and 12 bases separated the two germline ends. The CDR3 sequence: CSASHGGNSNQPQHF. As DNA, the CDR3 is TGCAGTGCTAGTCACGGGGGGAATAGCAATCAGCCCCAGCATTTT.

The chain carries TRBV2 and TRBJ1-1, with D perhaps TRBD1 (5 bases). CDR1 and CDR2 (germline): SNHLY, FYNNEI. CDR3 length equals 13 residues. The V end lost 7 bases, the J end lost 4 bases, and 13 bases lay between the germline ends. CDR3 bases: TGTGCCAGCATCCGGCGGGGACCCACTGAAGCTTTCTTT. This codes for CASIRRGPTEAFF.

The CDR3 sequence is CASSPGPTRGYRNEQFF. CDR3 sequence (DNA): TGTGCCAGCAGCCCGGGCCCAACGCGGGGGTATAGAAATGAGCAGTTCTTC. The rearrangement links TRBV11-3 to TRBJ2-1; TRBD2 matches at 7 bases. The CDR3 has 17 amino acids. Looked up from germline, CDR1 is SGHNT and CDR2 is YENEEA. V shed 5 bases and J 7 bases; nucleotides not matched to a gene: 17.

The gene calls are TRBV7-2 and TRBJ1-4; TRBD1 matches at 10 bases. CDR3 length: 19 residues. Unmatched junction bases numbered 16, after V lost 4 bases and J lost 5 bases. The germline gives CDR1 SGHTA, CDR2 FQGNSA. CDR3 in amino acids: CASSSPHRADRGSNEKLFF. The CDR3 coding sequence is TGTGCCAGCAGCTCCCCCCACCGAGCGGACAGGGGGTCAAATGAAAAACTGTTTTTT.

The CDR3, as DNA: TGTGCCAGTACCAGACAGGGGGACTCTGGAAACACCATATATTTT. Its translation is CASTRQGDSGNTIYF. The genes are TRBV19 and TRBJ1-3, with 9 bases matching TRBD1. The germline gives CDR1 LNHDA, CDR2 SQIVND (reference sequence). Germline trimming cut 7 bases from V and 0 bases from J; bases unmatched to any gene: 4. The CDR3 loop spans 15 amino acids.

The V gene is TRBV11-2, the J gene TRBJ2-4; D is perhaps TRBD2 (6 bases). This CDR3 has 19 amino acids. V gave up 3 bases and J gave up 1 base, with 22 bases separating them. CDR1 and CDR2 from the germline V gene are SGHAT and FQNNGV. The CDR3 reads CASSFTGQGLGSAKNIQYF. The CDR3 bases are TGTGCCAGCAGCTTCACGGGGCAGGGACTTGGATCGGCCAAAAACATTCAGTACTTC.

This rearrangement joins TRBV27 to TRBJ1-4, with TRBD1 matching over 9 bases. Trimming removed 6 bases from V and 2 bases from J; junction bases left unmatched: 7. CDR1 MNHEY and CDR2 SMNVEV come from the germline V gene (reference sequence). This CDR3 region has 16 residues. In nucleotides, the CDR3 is TGTGCCAGCAGCCAACTAGACAGGGGGACTAATGAAAAACTGTTTTTT. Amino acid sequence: CASSQLDRGTNEKLFF.

CDR3 sequence: CASSQVLDRIEDTQYF. The CDR3 bases are TGTGCCAGCAGCCAAGTCTTGGACAGGATTGAAGATACGCAGTATTTT. The chain links TRBV4-2 to TRBJ2-3; 7 bases agree with TRBD1. CDR3 length: 16 residues. Unmatched junction bases numbered 9, after V lost 1 base and J lost 5 bases. Germline V gene lookup returns CDR1 LGHNA and CDR2 YNFKEQ.

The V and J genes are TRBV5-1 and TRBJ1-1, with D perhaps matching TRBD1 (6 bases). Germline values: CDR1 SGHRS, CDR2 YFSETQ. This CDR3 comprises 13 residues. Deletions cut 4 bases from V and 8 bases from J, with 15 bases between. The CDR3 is CASSETTGTEAFF. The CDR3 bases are TGCGCCAGCAGCGAGACTACCGGGACAGAAGCTTTCTTT.